The 22 T cell receptor delta chains presented below share a single source sample, sequenced in a study of gamma-delta T cells after stem cell transplantation (dated by TCRdb to between 2015 and 2016). The protocol used for the library was RT-PCR. The sample was run on an Illumina MiSeq. TCRdb reprocessed the public reads with the caller CATT; rows with the same DNA were merged afterwards. Across this sample there are 5,000 to 7,500 delta-chain clones, with roughly 23% seen only once. The ten largest clonotypes hold around 19% of the sample. The sequencing input was gamma-delta T cells. The origin of the receptors is a human donor. It is not recorded whose cells these are; they may come from a transplant donor.

This clone is categorized as medium-sized (0.01 to 0.1%). V is TRDV2 and J is TRDJ1, with 8 bases fitting TRDD3. Germline V gene sequence: CDR1 GEAIGNYY, CDR2 EKD. J was trimmed by 1 base and V by 2 bases; bases with no gene match: 11. CDR3 length: 17 residues. CDR3 sequence: CACDRLGDLGLTDKLIF. The CDR3 bases are TGTGCCTGTGACAGATTGGGGGATTTGGGCCTCACCGATAAACTCATCTTT.

As to this clone: This likely came from a read error, as a far larger clone is one base away. The rearrangement links TRDV1 to TRDJ1; D possibly corresponds to TRDD3 (5 bases). Germline V gene data show CDR1 as TSWWSYY and CDR2 as QGS. V shed 2 bases and J shed 0 bases, with 16 bases lying between them. The CDR3 totals 17 residues. The chain's CDR3 is CALGEGVRDRDTDKLIF. The CDR3 DNA reads TGTGCTCTTGGGGAAGGAGTGAGGGATCGGGACACCGATAAACTCATCTTT.

This clone is medium-sized. The chain uses TRDV2 and TRDJ3; possible D gene TRDD3, 5 bases. The length of the CDR3 is 19 residues. Germline assignment: CDR1 GEAIGNYY and CDR2 EKD. Trimming took 0 bases from V and 0 from J, leaving 14 bases between them. CDR3 nucleotide sequence: TGTGCCTGTGACACCGGGATTCCCTTAGACTCCTGGGACACCCGACAGATGTTTTTC. This sequence encodes CACDTGIPLDSWDTRQMFF.

Comments on this clone: The protein in TCRdb stems from a much larger clone and differs at residue 7 from this DNA's translation, likely a read error; here the protein is translated from the DNA. The rearrangement joins TRDV2 to TRDJ1; no definite D call. Looked up from germline, CDR1 is GEAIGNYY and CDR2 is EKD. This CDR3 region has 15 residues. With 0 bases removed from V and 2 bases from J, the gap between germline ends came to 12 bases. This CDR3 is CACDTLPPLTDKLIF. Here the CDR3 DNA reads TGTGCCTGTGACACCCTGCCGCCCTTAACCGATAAACTCATCTTT.

This clone was observed a few times. This sequence joins TRDV2 and TRDJ1, with 10 bases lining up with TRDD3. The CDR3 is 18 amino acids. The V and J ends lost 1 base and 0 bases, in that order; junction bases with no gene match: 10. CDR1 is GEAIGNYY and CDR2 is EKD in the germline V gene. Here the CDR3 reads CACDTVGDTPTYTDKLIF. In DNA, the CDR3 is TGTGCCTGTGACACGGTGGGGGATACTCCGACCTACACCGATAAACTCATCTTT.

This clone was counted a few times. V usage is TRDV2 and J usage is TRDJ1, with 8 bases fitting TRDD3. The CDR3 spans 18 residues. The V gene's germline CDR1 is GEAIGNYY and CDR2 EKD. The V and J ends lost 3 bases and 0 bases, in that order; junction bases with no gene match: 14. CDR3 sequence reads: CACDPIPGDTQYTDKLIF. The CDR3 DNA reads TGTGCCTGTGACCCTATACCCGGGGATACACAATACACCGATAAACTCATCTTT.

This clone was observed a handful of times. This CDR3 is also generated by other DNA sequences in the sample. CDR3 nucleotides: TGTGCCTGTGACACCCTGGGGGATAAGGGCACCGATAAACTCATCTTT. Amino acids: CACDTLGDKGTDKLIF. The chain uses TRDV2 and TRDJ1, with TRDD3 identical over 10 bases. Per germline, CDR1 GEAIGNYY and CDR2 EKD. J was trimmed by 1 base and V by 0 bases; bases with no gene match: 4. The CDR3 spans 16 residues.

Details on this clone: The protein given by TCRdb reflects a much larger clone and differs at residue 9 from this DNA's translation, likely from a read error; the protein shown is the DNA's translation. The rearrangement uses TRDV2 and TRDJ1; D is ambiguous. CDR1 is GEAIGNYY and CDR2 is EKD in the germline V gene. V was clipped by 1 base and J by 0 bases, with 20 bases between them. The CDR3 is made up of 18 amino acids. DNA for the CDR3: TGTGCCTGTGACACTCTGACTGATAGGACAAGGTACACCGATAAACTCATCTTT. It encodes CACDTLTDRTRYTDKLIF.

Worth noting for this clone: A read error is the likely source, as a far larger clone sits one nucleotide away. The same CDR3 can be traced to other DNA sequences in this sample. The chain employs TRDV2 and TRDJ1; 8 bases match TRDD3. This CDR3 spans 25 amino acids. Germline V lookup: CDR1 GEAIGNYY, CDR2 EKD. With V trimmed by 0 bases and J by 0 bases, 32 bases remained unmatched. The chain's CDR3 is CACDTLNVLPLWGDISPTYTDKLIF. CDR3 in DNA: TGTGCCTGTGACACCCTCAACGTCCTCCCCCTTTGGGGGGATATATCACCCACGTACACCGATAAACTCATCTTT.

V and J are TRDV2 and TRDJ1; D not certain. V was trimmed by 3 bases and J by 0 bases, leaving 22 bases between them. From germline, CDR1 is GEAIGNYY and CDR2 EKD. CDR3 length: 18 residues. The CDR3 DNA sequence: TGTGCCTGTGACCCGGTTTTGGGCTCCGATGGGTACACCGATAAACTCATCTTT. Its translation: CACDPVLGSDGYTDKLIF.

This clone has a single count. A much larger clone lies a single base off, so this may be a read error. The same CDR3 also results from other DNA sequences found in this sample. The chain is built from TRDV2 and TRDJ1, with TRDD3 as a possible D gene (5 bases). This CDR3 contains 16 residues. Germline-derived CDR1 and CDR2 are GEAIGNYY and EKD. The DNA of the CDR3 is TGTGCCTGCGACACTTTGACTGGAAAGTACACCGATAAACTCATCTTT. Protein sequence: CACDTLTGKYTDKLIF.

This clone is labeled as medium-sized. The V and J genes are TRDV2 and TRDJ3, with a tentative D call TRDD3 (6 bases). Germline V CDR1 and CDR2: GEAIGNYY, EKD. V was clipped by 3 bases and J by 1 base, with 27 bases between them. This CDR3 has 22 amino acids. The CDR3 reads CACDPLSTAGDLTSWDTRQMFF. The CDR3, as DNA: TGTGCCTGTGACCCGCTTTCAACTGCAGGGGATTTAACGTCCTGGGACACCCGACAGATGTTTTTC.

This clone is termed medium-sized (0.01 to 0.1%). The chain uses TRDV2 and TRDJ1, with 8 bases aligning to TRDD3. The CDR3 sequence is 14 residues long. Germline trimming cut 5 bases from V and 3 bases from J; bases unmatched to any gene: 7. CDR1 is GEAIGNYY, CDR2 EKD, per germline. The CDR3 loop reads CACALLGVPDKLIF. In DNA form, the CDR3 reads TGTGCCTGTGCCCTACTGGGGGTACCCGATAAACTCATCTTT.

As regards this clone: This sequence is one base from a far larger clone and is likely a read error. This specimen includes other DNA sequences encoding the same CDR3. The CDR3 sequence is CACDTPWGIQSYTDKLIF. The CDR3 DNA reads TGTGCCTGCGACACGCCCTGGGGGATCCAATCGTACACCGATAAACTCATCTTT. This sequence joins TRDV2 and TRDJ1; 9 positions agree with TRDD3. CDR1 is GEAIGNYY and CDR2 is EKD in the germline V gene. The CDR3 extends over 18 amino acids.

This chain links TRDV2 with TRDJ1; 9 bases align to TRDD2. The CDR3 spans 19 residues. V dropped 3 bases and J dropped 0; count of bases not matched to a gene: 16. CDR1 is GEAIGNYY, CDR2 EKD, per germline. CDR3 region: CACDPTPSYEGIDTDKLIF. The CDR3 nucleotides are TGTGCCTGTGACCCGACCCCTTCCTACGAAGGGATAGACACCGATAAACTCATCTTT.

The chain employs TRDV2 and TRDJ1, with 9 bases fitting TRDD2. The ends lost 4 bases at V and 7 bases at J; junction bases unmatched: 45. The CDR3 runs 26 residues. Looked up from germline, CDR1 is GEAIGNYY and CDR2 is EKD. The CDR3 reads CACEPLPSYGFNKWGPGGLQTRKLIF. Written as DNA, the CDR3 is TGTGCCTGTGAACCCCTCCCTTCCTACGGGTTTAATAAGTGGGGCCCCGGGGGCCTCCAGACTCGTAAACTCATCTTT.

Comments on this clone: This may arise from a read error, as a much more abundant clone is one base away. J is TRDJ3 and V is TRDV2; TRDD3 is a possible D gene (6 bases). The germline V gene encodes CDR1 GEAIGNYY and CDR2 EKD. The CDR3 has 21 residues. The CDR3 is CACDTGQFPSQSSWGTRQMFF. The DNA for the CDR3 is TGTGCCTGTGACACCGGCCAGTTCCCCTCCCAAAGCTCCTGGGGCACCCGACAGATGTTTTTC.

The rearrangement links TRDV1 to TRDJ3, with 8 nucleotides matching TRDD3. The junction had 20 bases not matched to a gene; V was cut back by 7 bases and J by 0 bases. The CDR3 covers 22 residues. Germline V gives CDR1 TSWWSYY, CDR2 QGS. Here the CDR3 DNA reads TGTGCTCTTGCGTTCCTGCGTAGTGGGGGATTTGTCGGCTCCTGGGACACCCGACAGATGTTTTTC. As protein: CALAFLRSGGFVGSWDTRQMFF.

This clone was detected a few times. V is TRDV2 and J is TRDJ1, with 12 bases identical to TRDD3. This CDR3 contains 19 residues. In germline, CDR1 is GEAIGNYY, CDR2 EKD. Trimming at V came to 0 bases and at J to 0 bases, leaving 10 bases not matched to a gene. The CDR3, as DNA: TGTGCCTGTGACACCGTACTGGGGGATACTAAGAGGGACACCGATAAACTCATCTTT. It codes for CACDTVLGDTKRDTDKLIF.

As regards this clone: A much larger clone sits a single nucleotide away, making a read error possible. The CDR3 DNA reads TGTGCTCTTGGGGAACGCGTCTTCCGGGGGACCGATAAACTCATCTTT. This translates into CALGERVFRGTDKLIF. The chain is built from TRDV1 and TRDJ1, with D perhaps matching TRDD2 or TRDD3 (5 bases each). Germline CDR1 and CDR2: TSWWSYY and QGS. V was trimmed by 1 base and J by 2 bases, leaving 14 bases between them. CDR3 length: 16 residues.

The gene calls are TRDV2 and TRDJ1, with 8 bases fitting TRDD3. J gave up 6 bases and V 0 bases, and 20 bases lay outside the gene matches. There are 19 residues in the CDR3. Looked up from germline, CDR1 is GEAIGNYY and CDR2 is EKD. The CDR3 region has the DNA TGTGCCTGTGACACCTTGGATCGTAAGGGATACGAGGTTTCGCATAAACTCATCTTT. This codes for CACDTLDRKGYEVSHKLIF.

This clone has just one count. A read error may account for a junction end that differs from germline. CDR3 in DNA: TGTGCCTGTGACATTATTCTACTGGGGGATACACTCTCTGACTGGGACGCCCGACAGATGTTTTTC. Its translation is CACDIILLGDTLSDWDARQMFF. The V gene is TRDV2, the J gene TRDJ3, with TRDD3 matching 12 bases. The CDR3 has 22 residues. CDR1 and CDR2 from the germline V gene are GEAIGNYY and EKD.